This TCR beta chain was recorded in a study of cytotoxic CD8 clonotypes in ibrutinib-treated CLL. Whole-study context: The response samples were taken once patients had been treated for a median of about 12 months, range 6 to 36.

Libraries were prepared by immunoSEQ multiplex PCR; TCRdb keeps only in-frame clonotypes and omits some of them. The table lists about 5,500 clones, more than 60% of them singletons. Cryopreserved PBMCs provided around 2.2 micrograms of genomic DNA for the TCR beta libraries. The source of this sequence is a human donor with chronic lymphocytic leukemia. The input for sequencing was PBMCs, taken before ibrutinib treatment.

For the CDR3, the DNA is TGTGCCAGCAGCTTAGTAAGGACAGGGGACAATGAGCAGTTCTTC. It yields the protein CASSLVRTGDNEQFF. The V gene is TRBV7-9, the J gene TRBJ2-1, with TRBD1 identical over 9 bases. The CDR3 is made up of 15 amino acids. CDR1 SEHNR and CDR2 FQNEAQ come from the germline V gene (reference sequence). The V gene end was trimmed by 1 base and the J gene end by 5 bases; junction bases not matched to a gene: 3.